This entry features one TCR beta chain sequence. The primer mix had 60 Vbeta and 13 Jbeta primers. Produced via immunoSEQ multiplex PCR; TCRdb's table is partial and in-frame only. The data hold around 90,000 clones, with 82% observed a single time. Trimming cost V 0 bases and J 4 bases, with 9 bases left between them. The CDR3 has 15 amino acids. CDR1 and CDR2 from the germline V gene are LGHNA and YSLEER. These data belong to a study of cytomegalovirus exposure and HLA in healthy donors. Sample: PBMCs. The receptor was isolated from a middle-aged man in good health and CMV-seronegative. This rearrangement joins TRBV4-3 to TRBJ2-2; D is undetermined. The CDR3 reads CASSQDTGVTGELFF. CDR3 DNA: TGCGCCAGCAGCCAAGATACGGGTGTCACCGGGGAGCTGTTTTTT.